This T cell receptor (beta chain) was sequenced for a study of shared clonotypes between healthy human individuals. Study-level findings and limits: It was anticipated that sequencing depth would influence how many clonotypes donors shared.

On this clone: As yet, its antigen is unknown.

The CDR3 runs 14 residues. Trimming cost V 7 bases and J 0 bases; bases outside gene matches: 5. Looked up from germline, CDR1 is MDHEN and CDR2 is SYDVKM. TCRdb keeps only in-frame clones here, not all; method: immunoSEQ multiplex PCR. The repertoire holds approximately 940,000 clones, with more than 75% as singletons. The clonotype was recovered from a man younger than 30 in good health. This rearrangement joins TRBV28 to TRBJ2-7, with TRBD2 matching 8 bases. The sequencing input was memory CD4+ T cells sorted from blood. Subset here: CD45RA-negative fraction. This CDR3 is CASTAGGSSYEQYF. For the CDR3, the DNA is TGTGCCAGCACCGCGGGGGGTAGCTCCTACGAGCAGTACTTC.